This record covers a single T cell receptor beta chain. This specimen comes from a study of T cell clusters in autoimmune cytopenias. Each sample's input was about 270 ng genomic DNA, 30,000 to 45,000 genome equivalents. TRB rearrangements were amplified by touch-down multiplex PCR with mixed TRB-A/B primers. TCRdb reworked the multiplex PCR reads into one entry per CDR3 protein, no DNA. Reported are around 10,000 distinct CDR3 sequences; the ten largest clones contain around a fifth. Another study also made use of these data, one on T cell repertoires in aging, cancer and after chemotherapy.

Specimen: peripheral blood. The sequence derives from a human donor in good health.

The CDR3 here is CASSQSLSGTGGGTQYF. The chain carries TRBV14 and TRBJ2-5; with no DNA, the TCRdb D assignment of TRBD1 cannot be verified. Germline CDR1 reads SGHDN; CDR2 reads FVKESK. The CDR3 has 17 amino acids. The full variable domain, rest sourced from reference TRBV14 and TRBJ2-5, is EAGVTQFPSHSVIEKGQTVTLRCDPISGHDNLYWYRRVMGKEIKFLLHFVKESKQDESGMPNNRFLAERTGGTYSTLKVQPAELEDSGVYFCASSQSLSGTGGGTQYFGPGTRLLVL.